Below are 9 T cell receptor beta chains sequenced from a single sample in a study of siplizumab effects on memory and regulatory T cells. The table came from immunoSEQ multiplex PCR; TCRdb's copy has only in-frame clones and leaves some out. The sample gives about 12,000 clones, around 46% of which show up once; 38% is in the top ten. These receptors' targets are unknown. For around 6 days at 37°C, the mixed lymphocyte reaction cells were kept in coculture. What was sequenced was CFSE-low (dividing) CD8+ T cells sorted from an allogeneic mixed lymphocyte reaction. All receptors come from a human donor in good health; the cells came from an allogeneic mixed lymphocyte reaction. Some clones in this sample may be carry-over from other donors' samples.

The rearrangement uses TRBV27 and TRBJ2-7; TRBD2 might be the D (6 bases). The CDR3 sequence is 13 residues long. Looked up from germline, CDR1 is MNHEY and CDR2 is SMNVEV (reference sequence). With 3 bases removed from V and 1 base from J, the gap between germline ends came to 7 bases. CDR3 in amino acids: CASSFGGSYEQYF. As DNA, the CDR3 is TGTGCCAGCAGTTTTGGGGGGTCCTACGAGCAGTACTTC.

This clone has more than one count but fewer than ten. The rearrangement links TRBV4-1 to TRBJ2-7; the D is unclear. V dropped 1 base and J dropped 2 bases, with 9 bases sitting between them. Germline V gene sequence: CDR1 MGHRA, CDR2 YSYEKL. The CDR3 is 14 amino acids. The CDR3 bases are TGCGCCAGCAGCCAAGGTACACTAACCTACGAGCAGTACTTC. Translating gives CASSQGTLTYEQYF.

This chain links TRBV5-4 with TRBJ2-2; D gene unclear. The CDR3 contains 14 residues. Germline V gene sequence: CDR1 SGHNT, CDR2 YYREEE (reference sequence). With 4 bases removed from V and 5 bases from J, the gap between germline ends came to 12 bases. CDR3 protein: CASSPSLGTGELFF. CDR3 nucleotides: TGTGCCAGCAGCCCCTCTTTGGGGACCGGGGAGCTGTTTTTT.

This clone has just a few counts. The gene calls are TRBV4-2 and TRBJ2-7; 9 bases fit TRBD2. This CDR3 comprises 15 residues. V shed 3 bases, J shed 3 bases, and the junction held 6 bases outside the gene matches. Germline values: CDR1 LGHNA, CDR2 YNFKEQ. CDR3 sequence reads: CASSQGAGGGYEQYF. The CDR3 DNA is TGTGCCAGCAGCCAGGGAGCGGGGGGCGGCTACGAGCAGTACTTC.

This clone was detected many times. The chain uses TRBV7-6 and TRBJ2-7; 7 bases are a match to TRBD2. Germline V gene lookup returns CDR1 SGHVS and CDR2 FNYEAQ. The CDR3 is 14 amino acids. Trimming took 5 bases from V and 3 from J; bases not matched to a gene: 7. This CDR3 reads CASSTLAEGYEQYF. CDR3 DNA sequence: TGTGCCAGCAGCACCCTAGCGGAGGGCTACGAGCAGTACTTC. Variable domain in full (rest from reference TRBV7-6 and TRBJ2-7): GAGVSQSPRYKVTKRGQDVALRCDPISGHVSLYWYRQALGQGPEFLTYFNYEAQQDKSGLPNDRFSAERPEGSISTLTIQRTEQRDSAMYRCASSTLAEGYEQYFGPGTRLTVT.

This clone occurred a few times. This rearrangement joins TRBV30 to TRBJ1-3, with 7 bases identical to TRBD1. Germline lookup yields CDR1 GTSNPN and CDR2 SVGIG (reference sequence). There are 15 residues in the CDR3. With V trimmed by 1 base and J by 0 bases, 3 bases remained unmatched. The CDR3 DNA reads as TGTGCCTGGAGTGACGGGACAGTCTCTGGAAACACCATATATTTT. Translation gives CAWSDGTVSGNTIYF. Full variable domain (missing parts from reference TRBV30 and TRBJ1-3): SQTIHQWPATLVQPVGSPLSLECTVEGTSNPNLYWYRQAAGRGLQLLFYSVGIGQISSEVPQNLSASRPQDRQFILSSKKLLLSDSGFYLCAWSDGTVSGNTIYFGEGSWLTVV.

V and J are TRBV5-1 and TRBJ1-1; D is undetermined. Between the trimmed V and J ends, which lost 2 bases and 1 base, there was a span of 12 bases. The CDR3 consists of 15 residues. The germline V gene encodes CDR1 SGHRS and CDR2 YFSETQ. CDR3 loop: CASSFLSRTNTEAFF. The DNA for the CDR3 is TGCGCCAGCAGCTTCCTGTCCAGGACGAACACTGAAGCTTTCTTT.

As regards this clone: One end of the junction varies from germline; a read error may be responsible. The chain has TRBV13 and TRBJ1-1; 7 bases match TRBD1. Germline-derived CDR1 and CDR2 are PRHDT and FYEKMQ (reference sequence). This CDR3 is built from 14 residues. CDR3 protein: CASSQPTGNAEAFF. DNA for the CDR3: TGTGCCAGCAGCCAGCCGACAGGGAACGCTGAAGCTTTCTTT.

V gene TRBV7-9 combines with J gene TRBJ1-2; no definite D call. The germline V and J ends were trimmed by 4 bases and 6 bases, with 18 bases remaining between them. Germline loops: CDR1 SEHNR, CDR2 FQNEAQ (reference sequence). The CDR3 runs to 15 residues. In DNA form, the CDR3 reads TGTGCCAGCAGCTCACCCTACCGCGACGGGGATGGCTACACCTTC. It encodes CASSSPYRDGDGYTF.